These 32 T cell receptor beta chains share one sample of origin, sequenced in a study of T-cell reconstitution after alpha-beta-depleted transplantation in children. A TCRbeta library incorporating unique molecular identifiers was prepared. TCRdb fed the PCR reads into MiXCR, producing one record per CDR3 protein. The top ten hold 28% of the sample, which has about a million distinct CDR3 sequences, around 30% seen once. This specimen was PBMCs, mostly from graft donor cells, taken 360 days after TCRalphabeta/CD19-depleted stem cell transplant. The source of these receptors is a boy in the first two years of life who had a stem cell transplant for SCID, so the T cells may come from the graft donor.

This clonotype appeared many times. The genes are TRBV10-3 and TRBJ2-7; perhaps TRBD2 as D (6 bases). The CDR3 consists of 15 residues. With 0 bases removed from V and 4 bases from J, the gap between germline ends came to 13 bases. Germline CDR1 and CDR2: ENHRY and SYGVKD. CDR3 in DNA: TGTGCCATCAGTGAGTCTTGGGGGGTAAATTACGAGCAGTACTTC. This gives the protein CAISESWGVNYEQYF.

For this clonotype: An end of the junction does not agree with germline; a read error may underlie this. This rearrangement joins TRBV20-1 to TRBJ2-1, with 10 bases identical to TRBD2. Germline values: CDR1 DFQATT, CDR2 SNEGSKA (reference sequence). CDR3 length equals 16 residues. The CDR3, as DNA: TGCAGTGCCAGAGGTAGCGGGGGGCCTTTCAACAATGAGCAGTTCTTC. It yields the protein CSARGSGGPFNNEQFF.

The V and J genes are TRBV18 and TRBJ2-5; tentatively, D is TRBD2 (6 bases). The CDR3 has 14 residues. Germline V lookup: CDR1 KGHSH, CDR2 LQKENI. Trimming stripped 3 bases from V and 3 bases from J, with 11 bases between. CDR3 loop: CASSPLGTEETQYF. CDR3 sequence (DNA): TGTGCCAGCTCACCGCTGGGGACTGAAGAGACCCAGTACTTC.

The chain combines TRBV29-1 with TRBJ2-2; the match to TRBD2 covers 12 bases. V lost 0 bases, J lost 5 bases, and 7 bases stayed unmatched. This CDR3 region has 17 residues. Germline CDR1 and CDR2: SQVTM and ANQGSEA. CDR3 sequence: CSVEDPTSGRPTGELFF. CDR3 sequence (DNA): TGCAGCGTTGAAGATCCTACTAGCGGGAGGCCTACCGGGGAGCTGTTTTTT.

CDR3 in amino acids: CSAKPWGPFRNEQFF. The CDR3 DNA is TGCAGCGCGAAACCATGGGGGCCCTTCCGGAATGAGCAGTTCTTC. The chain links TRBV29-1 to TRBJ2-1; D may be TRBD1 (6 bases). Germline loops: CDR1 SQVTM, CDR2 ANQGSEA. This CDR3 comprises 15 residues. The V gene lost 7 bases and the J gene lost 7 bases, with 23 bases spanning the gap.

The V and J genes are TRBV5-1 and TRBJ2-1; possible D gene TRBD1, 5 bases. Trimming took off 1 base at V and 6 bases at J, with 17 bases between the two ends. CDR1 SGHRS and CDR2 YFSETQ come from the germline V gene. This CDR3 has 16 residues. The CDR3 reads CASSLQTDFTSNEQFF. CDR3 sequence (DNA): TGCGCCAGCAGCTTGCAGACAGATTTTACCAGCAATGAGCAGTTCTTC. The variable domain in full, completed from reference TRBV5-1 and TRBJ2-1, reads KAGVTQTPRYLIKTRGQQVTLSCSPISGHRSVSWYQQTPGQGLQFLFEYFSETQRNKGNFPGRFSGRQFSNSRSEMNVSTLELGDSALYLCASSLQTDFTSNEQFFGPGTRLTVL.

There are a few counts of this clonotype. The gene calls are TRBV20-1 and TRBJ1-5, with unresolved D. V was pared by 6 bases and J by 9 bases, with 15 bases between. From germline, CDR1 is DFQATT and CDR2 SNEGSKA (reference sequence). This CDR3 contains 12 residues. The DNA of the CDR3 is TGCAGTGCGCCGGACTCGATGGGGCCCCAGCATTTT. Its translation: CSAPDSMGPQHF.

The V and J genes are TRBV28 and TRBJ2-7; TRBD1 matches at 9 bases. This CDR3 is 14 amino acids long. Unmatched junction bases numbered 9, after V lost 8 bases and J lost 4 bases. The germline gives CDR1 MDHEN, CDR2 SYDVKM. The CDR3 is CASGRTGVGYEQYF. CDR3 DNA: TGTGCCAGCGGAAGGACAGGGGTGGGATACGAGCAGTACTTC.

This clonotype was seen a single time. V is TRBV7-6 and J is TRBJ1-5; tentatively, D is TRBD1 (5 bases). Germline V gives CDR1 SGHVS, CDR2 FNYEAQ. Trimming removed 1 base at V and 4 bases at J, with 11 bases between. There are 15 residues in the CDR3. The CDR3 reads CASSLGRGENQPQHF. The CDR3 DNA is TGTGCCAGCAGCTTAGGGCGGGGGGAGAATCAGCCCCAGCATTTT.

This clonotype was observed a few times. The chain couples TRBV5-1 to TRBJ2-3; 13 bases are a match to TRBD2. The CDR3 spans 15 residues. CDR1 is SGHRS and CDR2 is YFSETQ in the germline V gene. V shed 4 bases and J 4 bases; nucleotides not matched to a gene: 3. CDR3 loop: CASSGGTSGADTQYF. CDR3 DNA sequence: TGCGCCAGCAGCGGCGGGACTAGCGGGGCAGATACGCAGTATTTT.

The V and J genes are TRBV12-5 and TRBJ2-3; D is unclear. Trimming pared 6 bases from V and 6 bases from J, leaving 13 bases between. Germline CDR1 LGHNT, CDR2 FRNRAP. The CDR3 runs 13 residues. The CDR3 loop is CASGYKMTDTQYF. Here the CDR3 DNA reads TGTGCTAGTGGCTACAAAATGACCGATACGCAGTATTTT.

Only a few counts were recorded for this clonotype. V and J are TRBV7-2 and TRBJ2-7, with TRBD1 matching 8 bases. The CDR3 is 17 amino acids. Looked up from germline, CDR1 is SGHTA and CDR2 is FQGNSA. V gave up 4 bases and J gave up 0 bases; unmatched junction bases: 11. The CDR3 sequence: CASSSVGLGTGSYEQYF. The CDR3 DNA reads TGTGCCAGCAGCTCCGTGGGACTTGGGACAGGCTCCTACGAGCAGTACTTC. Drawing the rest from reference TRBV7-2 and TRBJ2-7, the complete variable domain is GAGVSQSPSNKVTEKGKDVELRCDPISGHTALYWYRQSLGQGLEFLIYFQGNSAPDKSGLPSDRFSAERTGGSVSTLTIQRTQQEDSAVYLCASSSVGLGTGSYEQYFGPGTRLTVT.

The DNA of the CDR3 is TGCAGTGCTAGTCTTCTAGCGGGGGGGCTGGGTGAGACCCAGTACTTC. Translating it yields CSASLLAGGLGETQYF. This chain links TRBV20-1 with TRBJ2-5; 12 nucleotides match TRBD2. The CDR3 covers 16 residues. The trim removed 3 bases at V and 5 bases at J, leaving 10 bases unmatched. Germline V lookup: CDR1 DFQATT, CDR2 SNEGSKA (reference sequence).

Only a few counts were recorded for this clonotype. V usage is TRBV5-1 and J usage is TRBJ2-1, with 8 bases lining up with TRBD2. CDR1 and CDR2 from the germline V gene are SGHRS and YFSETQ. J gave up 6 bases and V 4 bases, and 9 bases lay outside the gene matches. The CDR3 contains 15 residues. The CDR3: CASSPGLVAPNEQFF. The CDR3 coding sequence is TGCGCCAGCAGCCCGGGACTAGTAGCACCCAATGAGCAGTTCTTC. Using reference TRBV5-1 and TRBJ2-1 for the parts outside the CDR3, the full variable domain is KAGVTQTPRYLIKTRGQQVTLSCSPISGHRSVSWYQQTPGQGLQFLFEYFSETQRNKGNFPGRFSGRQFSNSRSEMNVSTLELGDSALYLCASSPGLVAPNEQFFGPGTRLTVL.

The gene calls are TRBV20-1 and TRBJ2-7, with D uncertain. Trimming shortened V by 2 bases and J by 2 bases, and 13 bases separated the two germline ends. CDR1 and CDR2 (germline): DFQATT, SNEGSKA (reference sequence). The CDR3 spans 14 residues. The CDR3 DNA sequence: TGCAGTGCTAGACCTGGGAAGTGGGCCTACGAGCAGTACTTC. Its protein product is CSARPGKWAYEQYF.

This clonotype has only one observation. This rearrangement joins TRBV14 to TRBJ2-5; 7 bases are a match to TRBD1. Germline loops: CDR1 SGHDN, CDR2 FVKESK. The CDR3 has 16 amino acids. The V gene end was trimmed by 0 bases and the J gene end by 6 bases; junction bases not matched to a gene: 10. CDR3 nucleotide sequence: TGTGCCAGCAGCCAAGAATCAAGGGGGCTCAGGAAGACCCAGTACTTC. It specifies CASSQESRGLRKTQYF. Together with reference TRBV14 and TRBJ2-5, the CDR3 gives the full variable domain: EAGVTQFPSHSVIEKGQTVTLRCDPISGHDNLYWYRRVMGKEIKFLLHFVKESKQDESGMPNNRFLAERTGGTYSTLKVQPAELEDSGVYFCASSQESRGLRKTQYFGPGTRLLVL.

The chain joins TRBV4-2 to TRBJ1-4, with TRBD1 matching over 11 bases. The germline V gene encodes CDR1 LGHNA and CDR2 YNFKEQ. This CDR3 is built from 18 residues. The junction had 14 bases not matched to a gene; V was cut back by 4 bases and J by 7 bases. The CDR3 reads CASSRKIPGQGASEKLFF. CDR3 nucleotide sequence: TGTGCCAGCAGCCGAAAGATCCCCGGACAGGGGGCAAGTGAAAAACTGTTTTTT.

The V and J genes are TRBV9 and TRBJ2-3, with TRBD2 matching over 7 bases. Germline-derived CDR1 and CDR2 are SGDLS and YYNGEE. CDR3 length: 18 residues. Trimming took 0 bases from V and 2 from J; bases not matched to a gene: 12. Here the CDR3 reads CASSVGMTGGPFTDTQYF. The DNA for the CDR3 is TGTGCCAGCAGCGTAGGAATGACGGGGGGACCCTTCACAGATACGCAGTATTTT.

In this sample, this clonotype turned up a few times. The gene calls are TRBV12-3 or TRBV12-4 and TRBJ2-5, with TRBD1 matching over 7 bases. Trimming took 7 bases from V and 5 from J; bases not matched to a gene: 4. The CDR3 runs 12 residues. The CDR3 region is CASKGGGETQYF. The CDR3 nucleotides read TGTGCCAGCAAAGGGGGCGGGGAGACCCAGTACTTC.

The gene calls are TRBV7-2 and TRBJ2-1; 8 positions match TRBD2. CDR1 and CDR2 (germline): SGHTA, FQGNSA. Losses at the gene ends were 3 bases for V and 5 bases for J; bases not matched to a gene: 6. This CDR3 spans 15 amino acids. In DNA form, the CDR3 reads TGTGCCAGCAGCTTCGCCCGGGGGGGCGACAATGAGCAGTTCTTC. Translating it yields CASSFARGGDNEQFF.

The CDR3 nucleotides are TGTGCCAGCTCACCGGCAGCAGGCCGAGGCGGCTACACCTTC. Protein: CASSPAAGRGGYTF. The genes are TRBV18 and TRBJ1-2; D is ambiguous. The CDR3 sequence is 14 residues long. From germline, CDR1 is KGHSH and CDR2 LQKENI. Trimming cost V 3 bases and J 8 bases, with 16 bases left between them.

The chain links TRBV2 to TRBJ2-7; no clear D gene. CDR3 length equals 12 residues. V was pared by 7 bases and J by 2 bases, with 9 bases between. Germline V CDR1 and CDR2: SNHLY, FYNNEI. The CDR3 sequence: CASIRVAYEQYF. The CDR3 region has the DNA TGTGCCAGCATTCGAGTGGCCTACGAGCAGTACTTC.

The V and J genes are TRBV20-1 and TRBJ1-1, with D uncertain. The length of the CDR3 is 13 residues. CDR1 and CDR2 from the germline V gene are DFQATT and SNEGSKA (reference sequence). V gave up 2 bases and J gave up 1 base, with 8 bases separating them. The CDR3 reads CSARFAGNTEAFF. CDR3 in DNA: TGCAGTGCTAGATTCGCGGGGAACACTGAAGCTTTCTTT.

This clonotype came up a few times. This chain uses TRBV10-3 with TRBJ1-6; 9 bases map to TRBD1. The CDR3 extends over 16 amino acids. V dropped 8 bases and J dropped 4; count of bases not matched to a gene: 9. In germline, CDR1 is ENHRY, CDR2 SYGVKD. Here the CDR3 DNA reads TGTGCCATCCACCCGGGACAGGGAGCTTATAATTCACCCCTCCACTTT. Protein sequence: CAIHPGQGAYNSPLHF.

This chain connects TRBV5-5 to TRBJ2-5; no reliable D call. This CDR3 comprises 15 residues. V lost 0 bases to trimming and J lost 1 base, with 10 bases between them. Germline assignment: CDR1 SGHKS and CDR2 YYEKEE (reference sequence). The CDR3 region has the DNA TGTGCCAGCAGCTTGGTACAGCTTTCCCAAGAGACCCAGTACTTC. Translation gives CASSLVQLSQETQYF.

The V call is TRBV5-1, the J call TRBJ2-3, with D possibly being TRBD2 (6 bases). This CDR3 has 16 amino acids. Deletions cut 0 bases from V and 0 bases from J, with 11 bases between. Germline loops: CDR1 SGHRS, CDR2 YFSETQ. Here the CDR3 DNA reads TGCGCCAGCAGCTTGGCGGGGGTAGGGAGCACAGATACGCAGTATTTT. Translating gives CASSLAGVGSTDTQYF.

This sequence joins TRBV12-3 or TRBV12-4 and TRBJ2-1; 8 bases line up with TRBD2. This CDR3 is built from 15 residues. The V gene end was trimmed by 5 bases and the J gene end by 8 bases; junction bases not matched to a gene: 11. DNA for the CDR3: TGTGCCAGCAGTCGGGCCGGGACTAGTCTACATGAGCAGTTCTTC. Translating it yields CASSRAGTSLHEQFF.

This clonotype has just a few counts. This chain uses TRBV20-1 with TRBJ1-1; D is unresolved. The ends were cut back, 3 bases at V and 8 bases at J, with 10 bases in the middle. Germline CDR1 reads DFQATT; CDR2 reads SNEGSKA (reference sequence). This CDR3 spans 11 amino acids. This CDR3 reads CSARFRQEAFF. For the CDR3, the DNA is TGCAGTGCTAGGTTTAGACAAGAAGCTTTCTTT.

The chain is built from TRBV7-9 and TRBJ2-3, with D possibly matching TRBD1 (5 bases). The V end lost 5 bases, the J end lost 5 bases, and 11 bases lay between the germline ends. The CDR3 loop spans 13 amino acids. CDR1 is SEHNR, CDR2 FQNEAQ, per germline (reference sequence). The CDR3 DNA is TGTGCCAGCAGCCCGAATACAGGAGATACGCAGTATTTT. This sequence encodes CASSPNTGDTQYF.

The rearrangement links TRBV20-1 to TRBJ1-5, with D maybe TRBD1 (6 bases). V gave up 5 bases and J gave up 7 bases, with 18 bases separating them. The CDR3 is made up of 14 amino acids. The germline V gene encodes CDR1 DFQATT and CDR2 SNEGSKA (reference sequence). The CDR3 spells CSAVWAGERQPQHF. CDR3 sequence (DNA): TGCAGTGCTGTCTGGGCAGGGGAGAGACAGCCCCAGCATTTT.

The gene calls are TRBV10-3 and TRBJ2-5; TRBD1 or TRBD2 may be the D gene (5 bases each). The V gene's germline CDR1 is ENHRY and CDR2 SYGVKD. The ends were cut back, 8 bases at V and 1 base at J, with 17 bases in the middle. This CDR3 spans 15 amino acids. The CDR3 region is CAIAGASASQETQYF. CDR3 nucleotides: TGTGCCATCGCCGGGGCATCGGCAAGCCAAGAGACCCAGTACTTC.

The rearrangement joins TRBV20-1 to TRBJ1-2, with 9 bases aligning to TRBD1. Germline V gene sequence: CDR1 DFQATT, CDR2 SNEGSKA (reference sequence). CDR3 length: 14 amino acids. V trimming: 3 bases; J trimming: 8 bases; junction bases outside the gene matches: 10. Written as DNA, the CDR3 is TGCAGTGCTAGGGGGGACCGGACAGGGGACGGCTACACCTTC. This gives the protein CSARGDRTGDGYTF.